Following are 2 T cell receptor beta chains from one sample sequenced in a study of T cells of healthy individuals. TCRdb passed the 5' RACE reads through MiXCR, listing each CDR3 protein once. The sample yields 65,000 to 95,000 distinct CDR3 sequences, roughly 5% seen once. Receptors were obtained from a female donor in good health.

In its sample, this clonotype was seen many times. The chain employs TRBV7-3 and TRBJ2-2, with TRBD1 as a possible D gene (7 bases). Germline V gene sequence: CDR1 SGHTA, CDR2 FQGTGA. CDR3 length: 14 residues. V lost 8 bases and J 6 bases, leaving 16 bases between the germline ends. This chain's CDR3 is CASRAEGAAGELFF. CDR3 coding DNA: TGTGCCAGCCGGGCGGAGGGGGCGGCCGGGGAGCTGTTTTTT.

The chain is built from TRBV11-2 and TRBJ1-1; D might be TRBD1 (6 bases). Germline V gene sequence: CDR1 SGHAT, CDR2 FQNNGV. The CDR3 totals 15 residues. V lost 1 base to trimming and J lost 0 bases, with 9 bases between them. The CDR3 DNA is TGTGCCAGCAGCTTAGGAGGGACACTGAACACTGAAGCTTTCTTT. Protein: CASSLGGTLNTEAFF.